Listed here is a single T cell receptor (beta chain). Its antigen is as yet unknown. This sample was included in a study of shared clonotypes between healthy human individuals. Study observations and caveats: It was expected that sequencing depth would affect clonotype sharing among donors.

The germline gives CDR1 KGHSH, CDR2 LQKENI. CDR3 size: 14 residues. Trimming took off 0 bases at V and 7 bases at J, with 10 bases between the two ends. For every subset, genomic DNA was evenly distributed across several immunoSEQ plates. TCRdb keeps only in-frame clones here, not all; method: immunoSEQ multiplex PCR. This sample carries about 590,000 clones, about 95% of them seen once, and the ten largest clones take approximately 0.1%. CD8 cells regarded as naive lacked CD45RO, were positively chosen for CCR7, and omitted terminally differentiated effector memory CD45RA+ cells. Healthy adults negative for HIV, lacking recent acute infections or vaccinations, served as donors.

Sequencing used naive CD8+ T cells sorted from blood. The chain recombines TRBV18 with TRBJ1-5, with D unclear. This receptor was identified in a woman in her twenties or thirties in good health. The CDR3 sequence: CASSPPDLDQPQHF. CDR3 bases: TGTGCCAGCTCACCACCGGACCTAGACCAGCCCCAGCATTTT.